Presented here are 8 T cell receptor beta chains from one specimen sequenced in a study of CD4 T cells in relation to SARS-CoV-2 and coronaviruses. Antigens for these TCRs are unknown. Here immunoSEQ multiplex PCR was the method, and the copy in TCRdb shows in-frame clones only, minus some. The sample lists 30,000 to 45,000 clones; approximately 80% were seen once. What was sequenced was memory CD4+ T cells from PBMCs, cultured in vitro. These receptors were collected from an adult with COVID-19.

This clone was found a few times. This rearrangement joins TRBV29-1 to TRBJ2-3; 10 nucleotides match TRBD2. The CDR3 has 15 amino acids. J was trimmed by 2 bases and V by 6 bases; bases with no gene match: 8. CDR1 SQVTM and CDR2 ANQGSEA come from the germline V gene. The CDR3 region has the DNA TGCAGCGTACGAAAAGCGGGAGGGGCCACAGATACGCAGTATTTT. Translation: CSVRKAGGATDTQYF.

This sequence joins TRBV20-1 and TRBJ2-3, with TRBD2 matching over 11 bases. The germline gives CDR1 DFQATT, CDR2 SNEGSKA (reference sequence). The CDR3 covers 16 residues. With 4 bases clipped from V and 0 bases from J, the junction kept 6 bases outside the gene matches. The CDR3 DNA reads TGCAGTGCTATTGATAGGACTAGCGGGAGCACAGATACGCAGTATTTT. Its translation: CSAIDRTSGSTDTQYF.

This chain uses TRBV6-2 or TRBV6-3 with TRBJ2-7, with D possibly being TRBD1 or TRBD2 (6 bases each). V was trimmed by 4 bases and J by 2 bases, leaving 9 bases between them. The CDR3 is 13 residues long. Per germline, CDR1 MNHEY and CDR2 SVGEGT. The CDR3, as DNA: TGTGCCAGCAGTTGGGGGGCTCCCTACGAGCAGTACTTC. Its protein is CASSWGAPYEQYF.

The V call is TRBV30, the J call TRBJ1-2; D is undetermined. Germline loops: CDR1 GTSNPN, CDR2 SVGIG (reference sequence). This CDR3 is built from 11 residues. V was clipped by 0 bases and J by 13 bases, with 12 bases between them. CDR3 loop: CAWSVLGRATF. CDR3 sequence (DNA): TGTGCCTGGAGTGTACTGGGGAGAGCCACCTTC.

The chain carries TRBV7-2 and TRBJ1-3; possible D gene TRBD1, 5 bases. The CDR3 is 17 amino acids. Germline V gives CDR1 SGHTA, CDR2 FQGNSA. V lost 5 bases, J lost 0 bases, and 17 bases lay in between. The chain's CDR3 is CASSHTGPTPSGNTIYF. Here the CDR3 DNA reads TGTGCCAGCAGCCATACGGGGCCCACACCCTCTGGAAACACCATATATTTT.

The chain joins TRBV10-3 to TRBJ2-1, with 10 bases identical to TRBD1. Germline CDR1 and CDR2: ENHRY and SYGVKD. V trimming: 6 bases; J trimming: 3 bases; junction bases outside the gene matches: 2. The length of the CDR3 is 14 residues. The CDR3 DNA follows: TGTGCCATCAGAGGGACAGGGGTCTACAATGAGCAGTTCTTC. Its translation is CAIRGTGVYNEQFF.

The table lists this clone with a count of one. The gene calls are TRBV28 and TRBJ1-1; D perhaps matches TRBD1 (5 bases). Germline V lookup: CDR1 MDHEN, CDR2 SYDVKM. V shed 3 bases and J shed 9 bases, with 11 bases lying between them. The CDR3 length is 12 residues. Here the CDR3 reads CASSFLDRQAFF. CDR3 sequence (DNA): TGTGCCAGCAGTTTTTTAGACAGACAAGCTTTCTTT. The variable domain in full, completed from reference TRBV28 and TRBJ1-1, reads DVKVTQSSRYLVKRTGEKVFLECVQDMDHENMFWYRQDPGLGLRLIYFSYDVKMKEKGDIPEGYSVSREKKERFSLILESASTNQTSMYLCASSFLDRQAFFGQGTRLTVV.

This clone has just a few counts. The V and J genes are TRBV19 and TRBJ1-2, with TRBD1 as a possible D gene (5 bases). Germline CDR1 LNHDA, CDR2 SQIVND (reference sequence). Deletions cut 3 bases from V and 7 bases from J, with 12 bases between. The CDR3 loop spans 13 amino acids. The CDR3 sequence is CASSIEGRRGYTF. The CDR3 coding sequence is TGTGCCAGTAGTATCGAGGGACGGCGTGGCTACACCTTC.